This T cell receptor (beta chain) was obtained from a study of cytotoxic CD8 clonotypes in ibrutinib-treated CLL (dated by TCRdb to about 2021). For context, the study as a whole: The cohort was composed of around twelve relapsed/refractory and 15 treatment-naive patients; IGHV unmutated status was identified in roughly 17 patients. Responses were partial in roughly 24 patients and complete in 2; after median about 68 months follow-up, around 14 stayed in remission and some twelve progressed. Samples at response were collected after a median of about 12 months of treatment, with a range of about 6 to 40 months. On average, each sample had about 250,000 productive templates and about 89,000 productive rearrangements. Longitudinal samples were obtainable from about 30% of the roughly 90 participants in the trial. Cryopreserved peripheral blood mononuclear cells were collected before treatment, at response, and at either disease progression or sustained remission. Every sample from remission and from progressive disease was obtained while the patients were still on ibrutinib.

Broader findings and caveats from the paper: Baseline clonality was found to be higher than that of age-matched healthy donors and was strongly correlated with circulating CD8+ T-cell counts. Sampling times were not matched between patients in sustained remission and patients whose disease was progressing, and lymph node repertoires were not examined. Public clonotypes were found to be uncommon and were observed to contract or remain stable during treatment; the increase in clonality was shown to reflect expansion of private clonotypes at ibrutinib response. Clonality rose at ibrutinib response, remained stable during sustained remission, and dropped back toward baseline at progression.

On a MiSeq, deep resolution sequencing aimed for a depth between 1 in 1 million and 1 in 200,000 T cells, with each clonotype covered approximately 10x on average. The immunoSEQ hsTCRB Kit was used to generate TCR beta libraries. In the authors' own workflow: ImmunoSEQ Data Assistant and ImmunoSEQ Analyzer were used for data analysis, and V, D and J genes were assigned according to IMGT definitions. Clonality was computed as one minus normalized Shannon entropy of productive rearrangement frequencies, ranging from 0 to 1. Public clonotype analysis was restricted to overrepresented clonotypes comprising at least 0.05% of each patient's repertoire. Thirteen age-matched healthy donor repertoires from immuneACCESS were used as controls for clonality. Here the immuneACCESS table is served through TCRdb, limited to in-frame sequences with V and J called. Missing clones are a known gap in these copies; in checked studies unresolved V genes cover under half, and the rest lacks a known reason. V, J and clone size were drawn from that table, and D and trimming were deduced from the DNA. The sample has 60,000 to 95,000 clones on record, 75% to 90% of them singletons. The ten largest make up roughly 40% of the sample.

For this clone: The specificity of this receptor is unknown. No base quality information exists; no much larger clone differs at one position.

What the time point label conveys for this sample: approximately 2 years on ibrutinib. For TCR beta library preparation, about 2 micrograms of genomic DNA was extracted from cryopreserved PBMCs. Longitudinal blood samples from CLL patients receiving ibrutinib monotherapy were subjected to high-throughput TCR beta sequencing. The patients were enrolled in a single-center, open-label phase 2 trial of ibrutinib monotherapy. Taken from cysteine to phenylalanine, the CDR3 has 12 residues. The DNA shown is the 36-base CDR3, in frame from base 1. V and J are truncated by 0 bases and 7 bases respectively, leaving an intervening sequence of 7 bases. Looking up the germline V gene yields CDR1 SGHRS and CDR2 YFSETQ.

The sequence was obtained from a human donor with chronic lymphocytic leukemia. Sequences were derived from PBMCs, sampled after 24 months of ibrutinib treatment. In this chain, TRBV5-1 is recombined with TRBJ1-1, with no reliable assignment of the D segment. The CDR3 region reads CASSLEADEAFF. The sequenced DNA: TGCGCCAGCAGCTTGGAGGCAGATGAAGCTTTCTTT.